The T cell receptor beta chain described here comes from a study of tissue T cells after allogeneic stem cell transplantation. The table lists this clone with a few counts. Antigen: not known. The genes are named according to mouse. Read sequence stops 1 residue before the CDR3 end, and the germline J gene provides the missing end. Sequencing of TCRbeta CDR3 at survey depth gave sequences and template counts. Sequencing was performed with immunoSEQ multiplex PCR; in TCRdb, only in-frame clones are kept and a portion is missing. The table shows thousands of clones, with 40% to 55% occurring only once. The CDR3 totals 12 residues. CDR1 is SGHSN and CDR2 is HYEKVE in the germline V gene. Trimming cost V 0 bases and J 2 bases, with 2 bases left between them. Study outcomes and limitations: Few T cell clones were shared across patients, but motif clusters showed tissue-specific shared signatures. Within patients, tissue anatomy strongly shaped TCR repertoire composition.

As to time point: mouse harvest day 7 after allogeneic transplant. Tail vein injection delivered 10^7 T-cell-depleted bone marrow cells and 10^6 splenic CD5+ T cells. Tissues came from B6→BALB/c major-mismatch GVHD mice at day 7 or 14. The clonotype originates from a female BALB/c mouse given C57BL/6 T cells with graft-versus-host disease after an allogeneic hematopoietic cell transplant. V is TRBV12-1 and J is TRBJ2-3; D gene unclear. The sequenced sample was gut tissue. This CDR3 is CASSLVAETLYF. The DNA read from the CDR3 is TGTGCCAGCTCTCTCGTTGCAGAAACGCTGTAT.